The clone carrying this TCR beta chain was seen more than once but under ten times. The record originates from a study of blood T cell repertoires in COVID-19. Across the whole study: Italy, Spain and the United States were the sources of the convalescent and acute COVID-19 samples. Nucleic acid was either cDNA or gDNA, and it came from T cells, B-cell-depleted T cells, or PBMCs.

As originally analysed: Amplifying reference gene primers gave estimates of nucleated cell counts. Produced via immunoSEQ multiplex PCR; TCRdb's table is partial and in-frame only. V and J calls and clone size come straight from that table; D and trimming were deduced from the DNA. This sample yields some 130,000 clones, of which approximately 82% are seen a single time; roughly 11% belongs to the top ten. The V gene end was trimmed by 6 bases and the J gene end by 7 bases; junction bases not matched to a gene: 9. The CDR3 sequence is 15 residues long. In germline, CDR1 is MNHNY, CDR2 SVGAGI (reference sequence).

This chain links TRBV6-6 with TRBJ1-4; 9 bases line up with TRBD1. This clonotype was obtained from a man in his sixties who had recovered from COVID-19. Sequencing was performed on peripheral blood. The DNA of the CDR3 is TGTGCCAGCAGGCCTACAGGGGGCGCGGGTGAAAAACTGTTTTTT. Translation gives CASRPTGGAGEKLFF.